These T cell receptor beta chains were read from a single sample in a study of blood T cell repertoires in COVID-19. Using immunoSEQ multiplex PCR, the repertoire was profiled, and TCRdb retains in-frame clones only, with some absent. The sample contains some 70,000 clones, around 87% of which appear only once. Sequencing was done on a sample of peripheral blood. These receptors came from a man between 45 and 60 years old with active COVID-19. CDR3s include the opening cysteine and the closing phenylalanine or tryptophan. A D gene is named only where the DNA matches it firmly. The listing skips clone size in some rows; elsewhere it reads once, few, many or a size class.

v_gene	abundance	d_gene	j_gene	CDR3nt	CDR3aa
TRBV27	-	TRBD2	TRBJ2-7	TGTGCCAGCAGTTCAACGACTAGCGGGAGCTACGAGCAGTACTTC	CASSSTTSGSYEQYF
TRBV28	-	TRBD1	TRBJ1-2	TGTGCCAGCAGTTGGCAGGGGGCTAGTGGCTACACCTTC	CASSWQGASGYTF
TRBV5-4	-	TRBD2	TRBJ2-7	TGTGCCAGCAGCTCCGGGGGGGGGCTTTCCTACGAGCAGTACTTC	CASSSGGGLSYEQYF
TRBV7-2	-	-	TRBJ2-7	TGTGCCAGCAGCATTCTAGCGAGCGAGCAGTACTTC	CASSILASEQYF
TRBV5-1	-	-	TRBJ2-3	TGCGCCAGCGACCCTACGGGGAGTACAGATACGCAGTATTTT	CASDPTGSTDTQYF
TRBV28	once	-	TRBJ2-1	TGTGCCAGCAGTCCGTTTGAGGCTAGCATACGAAATGAGCAGTTCTTC	CASSPFEASIRNEQFF
TRBV7-3	few	-	TRBJ2-3	TGTGCCAGCAGCTTAACGCCAGCGGGCACAGATACGCAGTATTTT	CASSLTPAGTDTQYF
TRBV5-1	-	TRBD2	TRBJ2-2	TGCGCCAGCAGCTCCAGGAGCGGGGGGCACACCGGGGAGCTGTTTTTT	CASSSRSGGHTGELFF
TRBV18	-	TRBD2	TRBJ2-1	TGTGCCAGCTCACCACCTGAGAGCGGGGGTCAGTTCTTC	CASSPPESGGQFF
TRBV4-3	-	TRBD1	TRBJ2-1	TGCGCCAGCAGCCCCGAGGGACAGGGACACAATGAGCAGTTCTTC	CASSPEGQGHNEQFF
TRBV7-9	few	TRBD2	TRBJ2-7	TGTGCCAGCAGTCCGGCGGGAGGGTCCTACGAGCAGTACTTC	CASSPAGGSYEQYF
TRBV7-2	-	-	TRBJ2-3	TGTGCCAGCAGCCCCCATAGCACAGATACGCAGTATTTT	CASSPHSTDTQYF
TRBV7-2	-	-	TRBJ1-6	TGTGCCAGCAGCTTAGTAGCAGGCTTTGCTGGAGGCTCACCCCTCCACTTT	CASSLVAGFAGGSPLHF
TRBV28	-	TRBD2	TRBJ2-5	TGTGCCAGCAGTTTAGCGGGAGGCGAGACCCAGTACTTC	CASSLAGGETQYF
TRBV7-3	-	TRBD2	TRBJ2-1	TGTGCCAGCAGCTTAACCTCCGGGACTAGGGCGCAGTTCTTC	CASSLTSGTRAQFF
TRBV7-2	-	TRBD1	TRBJ2-1	TGTGCCAGCAGCTTACAGCAGGGGGCCACCTACAATGAGCAGTTCTTC	CASSLQQGATYNEQFF
TRBV6-5	-	TRBD2	TRBJ2-1	TGTGCCTGTAGACTAGCGGGAGTTTACAATGAGCAGTTCTTC	CACRLAGVYNEQFF
TRBV2	-	TRBD2	TRBJ2-7	TGTGCCAGCAGTGATGTCCTAGCGGTTGAGCAGTACTTC	CASSDVLAVEQYF
TRBV7-3	once	-	TRBJ2-7	TGTGCCAGCAGCCCCTATGCAGGGGAGCAGTACTTC	CASSPYAGEQYF
TRBV18	-	TRBD1	TRBJ1-1	TGTGCCAGCGGACAGGGAGGGGACACTGAAGCTTTCTTT	CASGQGGDTEAFF
TRBV14	-	-	TRBJ2-1	TGTGCCAGCAGCCAAGGTGTGCGAACGAAGCAGTTCTTC	CASSQGVRTKQFF
TRBV12-3/TRBV12-4	-	TRBD1	TRBJ1-1	TGTGCCAGCAGTTCGGACAGGGGCACTGAAGCTTTCTTT	CASSSDRGTEAFF
TRBV18	-	-	TRBJ1-5	TGTGCCAGCTCACCAGGGGAGGGTCAGCCCCAGCATTTT	CASSPGEGQPQHF
TRBV25-1	once	TRBD1	TRBJ1-1	TGTGCCAGCTCGAGAACAGGGGGGTGGGACACTGAAGCTTTCTTT	CASSRTGGWDTEAFF
TRBV7-9	-	-	TRBJ2-5	TGTGCCAGCAGCTTAGCGAGCGATCAAGAGACCCAGTACTTC	CASSLASDQETQYF
TRBV28	few	-	TRBJ1-1	TGTGCCAGCAGTTCCCTGACAGTGAACACTGAAGCTTTCTTT	CASSSLTVNTEAFF
TRBV27	medium-sized	TRBD1	TRBJ1-5	TGTGCCAGCAGTTTATCGGCGGGACAGGGGTCCAATCAGCCCCAGCATTTT	CASSLSAGQGSNQPQHF
TRBV6-5	-	-	TRBJ1-3	TGTGCCAGCATGAGGACTCACTCTGGAAACACCATATATTTT	CASMRTHSGNTIYF
TRBV12-3/TRBV12-4	-	-	TRBJ2-7	TGTGCCTGTGGGGGGAGTGGCGAGCAGTACTTC	CACGGSGEQYF
TRBV14	-	-	TRBJ2-3	TGTGCCAGCAGCCAAGATCGGCTCGGGGGTACGCAGTATTTT	CASSQDRLGGTQYF
TRBV5-6	-	TRBD2	TRBJ2-7	TGTGCCAGCAGCTGGGGACTAGCGGGAGAGAGCTCCTACGAGCAGTACTTC	CASSWGLAGESSYEQYF
TRBV29-1	-	TRBD2	TRBJ2-7	TGCAGCGCCTCGATTGCGGGGGGTGGCGAGCAGTACTTC	CSASIAGGGEQYF
TRBV5-3	-	-	TRBJ2-7	TGTGCCAGAAGCTTCCTCGTTCCTGACGAGCAGTACTTC	CARSFLVPDEQYF
TRBV18	-	-	TRBJ2-6	TGTGCCAGCTCACCACCGGCCGGGAACTCTGGGGCCAACGTCCTGACTTTC	CASSPPAGNSGANVLTF
TRBV19	-	TRBD1	TRBJ2-2	TGTGCCAGTAGCCCAAAGGGAACAGGGGGCTTCGGGGAGCTGTTTTTT	CASSPKGTGGFGELFF
TRBV10-1	-	-	TRBJ1-6	TGCGCCAGCAGTGAGACCACAGGCAGGGATTCACCCCTCCACTTT	CASSETTGRDSPLHF
TRBV12-3/TRBV12-4	once	-	TRBJ1-1	TGTGCCAGCAGTTGGGGAGGGAACACTGAAGCTTTCTTT	CASSWGGNTEAFF
TRBV2	once	-	TRBJ2-7	TGTGCCAGCAGCAGACTACGAATGAACGAGCAGTACTTC	CASSRLRMNEQYF
TRBV2	few	TRBD2	TRBJ2-7	TGTGCCAGCAGTGGCGGCCTAGCGGCGTTCTACGAGCAGTACTTC	CASSGGLAAFYEQYF
TRBV5-1	-	TRBD1	TRBJ2-7	TGCGCCAGCAGCTTATTACAGGGGAGCCACGAGCAGTACTTC	CASSLLQGSHEQYF
TRBV28	-	TRBD1	TRBJ2-7	TGTGCCAGCAGCGTTACCGGGACAGCCTACGAGCAGTACTTC	CASSVTGTAYEQYF
TRBV9	-	TRBD2	TRBJ2-7	TGTGCCAGCAGCGTAGGACTAGCGGGAGGTCCCTACGAGCAGTACTTC	CASSVGLAGGPYEQYF
TRBV28	-	-	TRBJ1-5	TGTGCCAGCAGTTTCAGCCAGGGCATTGGGGCCCAGCATTTT	CASSFSQGIGAQHF
TRBV5-4	-	-	TRBJ1-1	TGTGCCAGCAGCACAGTGAACACTGAAGCTTTCTTT	CASSTVNTEAFF
TRBV30	-	-	TRBJ1-4	TGTGCCTGGAGTTCAGGGAGGGAAAAACTGTTTTTT	CAWSSGREKLFF
TRBV2	few	TRBD1	TRBJ1-5	TGTGCCAGCCCCGAGGGGGGACAGGGTCTGTGGCAGCCCCAGCATTTT	CASPEGGQGLWQPQHF
TRBV6-5	-	-	TRBJ1-5	TGTGCCAGCAGTTATTCAGGGGTGAGCAATCAGCCCCAGCATTTT	CASSYSGVSNQPQHF
TRBV4-3	-	TRBD2	TRBJ2-5	TGCGCCAGCAGCCACCTAGCGGGGGAGACCCAGTACTTC	CASSHLAGETQYF
TRBV24-1	-	TRBD1	TRBJ1-1	TGTGCCACCAGTGATTCGACAGGGAAATTTCTTGAAGCTTTCTTT	CATSDSTGKFLEAFF
TRBV28	-	-	TRBJ2-1	TGTGCCAGCATGAACCCCAGGGGGCAGTTCTTC	CASMNPRGQFF
TRBV4-3	few	TRBD2	TRBJ2-5	TGCGCCAGCAGCCAAGCTCTAGCGGGAGGAAGTTGGGAGACCCAGTACTTC	CASSQALAGGSWETQYF
TRBV29-1	-	-	TRBJ2-3	TGCAGCGTTGATAGCGGAGATACGCAGTATTTT	CSVDSGDTQYF